This T cell receptor beta chain was obtained from a study of cytomegalovirus exposure and HLA in healthy donors. Whole-study context: The 100 to 150 validation repertoires matched the 500 to 750 first-cohort repertoires in platform, a later analysis reported.

Whole-study results and caveats: There were some public TCRs occurring in many donors, but most TCR sequences were rare. Specificity of three CMV-associated chains for CMV antigens was verified in vitro. As was reported, the classifier diagnosed cytomegalovirus status with high specificity and sensitivity.

Note on this clone: The antigen is not known.

There are 15 residues in the CDR3. Germline-derived CDR1 and CDR2 are ENHRY and SYGVKD. Trimming at V came to 4 bases and at J to 2 bases, leaving 4 bases not matched to a gene. Clones were read by immunoSEQ multiplex PCR, and TCRdb kept only the in-frame ones, dropping some. The data hold hundreds of thousands of clones, with around 87% observed a single time. The sequence was obtained from a woman aged 25 to 45 in good health and CMV-seropositive. Sequencing was performed on PBMCs. The rearrangement uses TRBV10-3 and TRBJ2-3, with TRBD2 matching 9 bases. Here the CDR3 reads CAISVPSGTTDTQYF. As DNA, the CDR3 is TGTGCCATCAGTGTTCCTAGCGGGACCACAGATACGCAGTATTTT.